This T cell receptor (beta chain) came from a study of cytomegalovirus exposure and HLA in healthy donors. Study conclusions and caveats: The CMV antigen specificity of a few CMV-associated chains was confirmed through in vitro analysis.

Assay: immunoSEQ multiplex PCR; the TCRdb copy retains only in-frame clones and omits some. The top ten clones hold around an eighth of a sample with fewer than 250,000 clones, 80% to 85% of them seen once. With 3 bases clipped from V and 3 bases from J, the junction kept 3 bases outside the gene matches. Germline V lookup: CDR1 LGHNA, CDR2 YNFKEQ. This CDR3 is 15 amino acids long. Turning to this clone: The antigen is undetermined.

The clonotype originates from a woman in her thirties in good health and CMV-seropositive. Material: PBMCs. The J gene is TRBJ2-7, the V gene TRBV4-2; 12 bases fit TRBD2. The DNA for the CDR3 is TGTGCCAGCAGCCAGGGACTAGCGGGCAACTACGAGCAGTACTTC. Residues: CASSQGLAGNYEQYF.